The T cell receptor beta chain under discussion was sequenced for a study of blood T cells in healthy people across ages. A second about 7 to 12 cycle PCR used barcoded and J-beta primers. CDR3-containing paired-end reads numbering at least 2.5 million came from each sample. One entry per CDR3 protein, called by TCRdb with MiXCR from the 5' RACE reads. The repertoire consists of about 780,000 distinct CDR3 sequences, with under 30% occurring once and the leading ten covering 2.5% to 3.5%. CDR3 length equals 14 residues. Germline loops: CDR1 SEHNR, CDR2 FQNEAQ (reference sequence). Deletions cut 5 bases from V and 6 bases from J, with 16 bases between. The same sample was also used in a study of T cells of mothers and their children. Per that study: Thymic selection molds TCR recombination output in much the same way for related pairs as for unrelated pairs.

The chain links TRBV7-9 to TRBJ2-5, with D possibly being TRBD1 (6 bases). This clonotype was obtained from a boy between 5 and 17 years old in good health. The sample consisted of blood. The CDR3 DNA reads TGTGCCAGCAGCATGGGACAAGGGCTAAAGACCCAGTACTTC. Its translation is CASSMGQGLKTQYF.